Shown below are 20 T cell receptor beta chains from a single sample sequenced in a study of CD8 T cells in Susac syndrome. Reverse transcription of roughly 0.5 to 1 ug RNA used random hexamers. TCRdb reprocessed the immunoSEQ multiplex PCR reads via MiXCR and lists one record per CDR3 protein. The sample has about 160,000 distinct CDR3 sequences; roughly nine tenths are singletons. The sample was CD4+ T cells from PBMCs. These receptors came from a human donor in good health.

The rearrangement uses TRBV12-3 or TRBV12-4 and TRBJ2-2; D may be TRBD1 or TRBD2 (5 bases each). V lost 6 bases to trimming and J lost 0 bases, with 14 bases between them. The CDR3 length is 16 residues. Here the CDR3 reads CASRYPGASNTGELFF. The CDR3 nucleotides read TGTGCCAGCAGATACCCCGGGGCCTCGAACACCGGGGAGCTGTTTTTT.

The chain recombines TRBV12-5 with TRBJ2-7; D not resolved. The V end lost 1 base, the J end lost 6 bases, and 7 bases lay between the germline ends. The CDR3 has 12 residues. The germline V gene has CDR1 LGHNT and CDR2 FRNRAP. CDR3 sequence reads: CASGLDVSEQYF. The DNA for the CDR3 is TGTGCTAGTGGTTTGGATGTCTCCGAGCAGTACTTC.

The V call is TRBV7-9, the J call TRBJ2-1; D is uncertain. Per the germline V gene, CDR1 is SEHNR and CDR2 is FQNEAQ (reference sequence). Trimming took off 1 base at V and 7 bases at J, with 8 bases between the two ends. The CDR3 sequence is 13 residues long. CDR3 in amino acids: CASSLVAGNEQFF. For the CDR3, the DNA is TGTGCCAGCAGCTTAGTGGCCGGAAATGAGCAGTTCTTC.

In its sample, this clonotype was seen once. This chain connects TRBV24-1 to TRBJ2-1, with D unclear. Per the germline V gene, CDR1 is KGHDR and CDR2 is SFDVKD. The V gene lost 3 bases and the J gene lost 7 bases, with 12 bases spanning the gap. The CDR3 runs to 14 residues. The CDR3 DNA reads TGTGCCACCAGTGATACGACCTCGTGGAATGAGCAGTTCTTC. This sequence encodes CATSDTTSWNEQFF.

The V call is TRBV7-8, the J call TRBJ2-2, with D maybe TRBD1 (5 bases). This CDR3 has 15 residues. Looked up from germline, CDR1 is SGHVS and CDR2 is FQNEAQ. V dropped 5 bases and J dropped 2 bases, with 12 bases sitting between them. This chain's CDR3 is CASSVRDSNTGELFF. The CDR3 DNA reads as TGTGCCAGCAGCGTCAGGGATAGTAACACCGGGGAGCTGTTTTTT.

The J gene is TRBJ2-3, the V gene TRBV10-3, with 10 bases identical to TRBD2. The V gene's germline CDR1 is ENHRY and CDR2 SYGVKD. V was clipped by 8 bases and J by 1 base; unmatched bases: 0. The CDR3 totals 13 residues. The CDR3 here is CAIGTSGTDTQYF. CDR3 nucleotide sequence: TGTGCCATCGGGACTAGCGGCACAGATACGCAGTATTTT.

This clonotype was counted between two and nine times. As DNA, the CDR3 is TGTGCCAGCAGCTTGGCGGCGGCCTACGAGCAGTACTTC. It yields the protein CASSLAAAYEQYF. The chain links TRBV5-6 to TRBJ2-7, with D uncertain. The ends were cut back, 0 bases at V and 2 bases at J, with 6 bases in the middle. The CDR3 loop spans 13 amino acids. Germline V gene sequence: CDR1 SGHDT, CDR2 YYEEEE.

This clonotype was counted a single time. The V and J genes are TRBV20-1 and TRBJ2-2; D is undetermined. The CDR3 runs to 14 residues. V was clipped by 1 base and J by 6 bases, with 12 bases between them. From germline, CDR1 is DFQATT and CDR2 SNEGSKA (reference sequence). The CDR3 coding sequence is TGCAGTGCTAGAGGGGCAGTGTCACCCGGGGAGCTGTTTTTT. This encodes CSARGAVSPGELFF.

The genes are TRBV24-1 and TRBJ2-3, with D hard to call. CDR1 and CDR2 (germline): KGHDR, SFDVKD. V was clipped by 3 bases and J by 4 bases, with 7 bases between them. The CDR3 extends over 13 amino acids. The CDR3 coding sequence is TGTGCCACCAGTGATCCGGCCTCAGATACGCAGTATTTT. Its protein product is CATSDPASDTQYF.

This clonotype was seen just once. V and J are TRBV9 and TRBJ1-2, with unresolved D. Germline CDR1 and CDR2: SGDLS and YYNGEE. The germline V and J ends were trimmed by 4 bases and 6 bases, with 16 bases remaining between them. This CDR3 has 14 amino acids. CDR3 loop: CASSPLGRADGYTF. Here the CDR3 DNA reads TGTGCCAGCAGCCCACTGGGGAGAGCTGATGGCTACACCTTC.

The CDR3 sequence is CASSSLSGPLETDTQYF. CDR3 in DNA: TGTGCCAGTAGTTCCCTAAGCGGCCCCCTGGAGACAGATACGCAGTATTTT. This chain joins TRBV19 and TRBJ2-3; D is possibly TRBD2 (5 bases). V shed 5 bases and J shed 3 bases, with 21 bases lying between them. CDR3 length equals 17 residues. Germline CDR1 reads LNHDA; CDR2 reads SQIVND (reference sequence). The complete variable domain, with remaining parts taken from reference TRBV19 and TRBJ2-3, reads DGGITQSPKYLFRKEGQNVTLSCEQNLNHDAMYWYRQDPGQGLRLIYYSQIVNDFQKGDIAEGYSVSREKKESFPLTVTSAQKNPTAFYLCASSSLSGPLETDTQYFGPGTRLTVL.

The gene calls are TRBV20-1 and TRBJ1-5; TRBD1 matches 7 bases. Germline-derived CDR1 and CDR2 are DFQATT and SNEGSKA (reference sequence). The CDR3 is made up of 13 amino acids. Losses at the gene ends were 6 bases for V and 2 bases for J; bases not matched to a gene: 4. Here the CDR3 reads CSAAGQGNQPQHF. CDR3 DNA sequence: TGCAGTGCAGCCGGACAGGGCAATCAGCCCCAGCATTTT.

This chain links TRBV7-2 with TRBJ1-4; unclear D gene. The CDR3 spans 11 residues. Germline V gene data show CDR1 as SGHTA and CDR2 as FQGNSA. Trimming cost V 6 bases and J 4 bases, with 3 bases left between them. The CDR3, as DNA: TGTGCCAGCAGTTTTAATGAAAAACTGTTTTTT. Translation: CASSFNEKLFF. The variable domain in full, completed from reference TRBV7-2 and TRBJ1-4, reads GAGVSQSPSNKVTEKGKDVELRCDPISGHTALYWYRQSLGQGLEFLIYFQGNSAPDKSGLPSDRFSAERTGGSVSTLTIQRTQQEDSAVYLCASSFNEKLFFGSGTQLSVL.

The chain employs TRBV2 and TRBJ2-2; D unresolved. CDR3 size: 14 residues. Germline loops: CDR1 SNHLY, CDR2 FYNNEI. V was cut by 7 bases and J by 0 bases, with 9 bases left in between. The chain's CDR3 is CASKPRANTGELFF. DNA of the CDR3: TGTGCCAGCAAGCCACGCGCGAACACCGGGGAGCTGTTTTTT.

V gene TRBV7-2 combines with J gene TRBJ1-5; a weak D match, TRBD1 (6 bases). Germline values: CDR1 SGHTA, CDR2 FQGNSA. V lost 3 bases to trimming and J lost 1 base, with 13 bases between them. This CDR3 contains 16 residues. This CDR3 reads CASSFSRTASNQPQHF. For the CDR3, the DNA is TGTGCCAGCAGCTTCTCCCGGACAGCGAGCAATCAGCCCCAGCATTTT.

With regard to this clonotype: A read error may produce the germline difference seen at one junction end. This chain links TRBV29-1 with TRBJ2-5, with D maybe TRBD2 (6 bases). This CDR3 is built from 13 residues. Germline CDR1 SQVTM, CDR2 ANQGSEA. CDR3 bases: TGCAGCTTCAGACTCCCGGGAGTTGAGACCCAGTATTTC. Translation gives CSFRLPGVETQYF.

CDR3 bases: TGTGCCAGCAGCCCCACCCCACAGGGGGTAGGGTCCTACGAGCAGTACTTC. It yields the protein CASSPTPQGVGSYEQYF. The V gene is TRBV6-1, the J gene TRBJ2-7, with 8 bases fitting TRBD1. With 6 bases clipped from V and 1 base from J, the junction kept 14 bases outside the gene matches. CDR1 MNHNS and CDR2 SASEGT come from the germline V gene. This CDR3 has 17 residues.

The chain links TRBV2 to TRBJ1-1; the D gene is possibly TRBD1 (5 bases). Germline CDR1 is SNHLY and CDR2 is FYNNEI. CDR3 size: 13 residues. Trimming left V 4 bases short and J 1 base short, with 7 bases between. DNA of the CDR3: TGTGCCAGCAGTGTGACAGCGAACACTGAAGCTTTCTTT. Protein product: CASSVTANTEAFF. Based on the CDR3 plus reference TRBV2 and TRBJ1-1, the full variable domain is EPEVTQTPSHQVTQMGQEVILRCVPISNHLYFYWYRQILGQKVEFLVSFYNNEISEKSEIFDDQFSVERPDGSNFTLKIRSTKLEDSAMYFCASSVTANTEAFFGQGTRLTVV.

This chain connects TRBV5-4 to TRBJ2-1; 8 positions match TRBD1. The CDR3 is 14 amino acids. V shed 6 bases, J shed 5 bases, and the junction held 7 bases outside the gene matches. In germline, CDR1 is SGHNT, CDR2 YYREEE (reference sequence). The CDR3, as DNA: TGTGCCAGCACCTCGGGACAGGTTAACAATGAGCAGTTCTTC. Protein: CASTSGQVNNEQFF.

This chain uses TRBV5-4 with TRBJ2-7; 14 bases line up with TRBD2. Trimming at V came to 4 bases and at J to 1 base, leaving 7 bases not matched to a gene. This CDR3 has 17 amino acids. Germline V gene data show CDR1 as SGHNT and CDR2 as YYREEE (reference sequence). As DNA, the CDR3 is TGTGCCAGCAGCGGGGGACTAGCGGGAGCCTATTCCTACGAGCAGTACTTC. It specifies CASSGGLAGAYSYEQYF.